This is a list of T cell receptor beta chains from one sample in a study of T cell repertoires in cytomegalovirus infection. TCRdb fed the reads into MiXCR, producing one record per CDR3 protein. The sample shows roughly 76,000 distinct CDR3 sequences, roughly 3.5% of them seen only once. The sample was PBMCs. These receptors came from a human donor in good health (CMV status not recorded). Some clones in this sample may be carry-over from other donors' samples. Both conserved end residues are part of each CDR3. Each record gives: CDR3 DNA, CDR3 protein, V gene, clone size, D gene, J gene. The D gene is left open where the match is weak. Expanded clones are given a class, and other clones once, few, many or no size at all.

TGTGCCAGCAGCCCAAGGGGCAGGGAGGAGACCCAGTACTTC,CASSPRGREETQYF,TRBV7-8,many,.,TRBJ2-5
TGCGCCAGCAGCCAAGATATGGGGACAGGGGGAAAAAATGAGCAGTTCTTC,CASSQDMGTGGKNEQFF,TRBV4-3,many,TRBD1,TRBJ2-1
TGTGCCAGCAGTTACCCCGGACGGCGGAACACTGAAGCTTTCTTT,CASSYPGRRNTEAFF,TRBV6-6,many,.,TRBJ1-1
TGCAGTGTTATAGCCGGGACCATGAACACTGAAGCTTTCTTT,CSVIAGTMNTEAFF,TRBV20-1,many,.,TRBJ1-1
TGTGTCAGCAGCTTGAAGGACTTGATGAATTCACCCCTCCACTTT,CVSSLKDLMNSPLHF,TRBV5-5,many,.,TRBJ1-6
TGTGCCAGCAGCCCCCAGTCTTGGAGCGGAAACTACGAGCAGTACTTC,CASSPQSWSGNYEQYF,TRBV7-9,.,.,TRBJ2-7
TGTGCCAGCAGCTCGCCGGGACAGGGGGCCGGAGGAGCCAAAAACATTCAGTACTTC,CASSSPGQGAGGAKNIQYF,TRBV7-6,many,TRBD1,TRBJ2-4
TGTGCCAGTAGTATACTCGGATTGGATCAGCCCCAGCATTTT,CASSILGLDQPQHF,TRBV19,many,.,TRBJ1-5
TGCAGTGCTATGATTTTCGGGGGGGGAAGTCAAGAGACCCAGTACTTC,CSAMIFGGGSQETQYF,TRBV20-1,many,TRBD2,TRBJ2-5
TGCAGCGTTGAAGACGGCCAGCCCTACGAGCAGTACTTC,CSVEDGQPYEQYF,TRBV29-1,many,.,TRBJ2-7
TGTGCCAGCAGTTACCGTCGGGACAGGGGATTAACGGACACTGAAGCTTTCTTT,CASSYRRDRGLTDTEAFF,TRBV6-2/TRBV6-3,many,TRBD1,TRBJ1-1
TGTGCCAGCAGCTTGGACGACAGCCAAGTAGGAACAGATACGCAGTATTTT,CASSLDDSQVGTDTQYF,TRBV5-4,many,.,TRBJ2-3
TGTGCCAGCAGCTTAGCGCTCGGAAAAACAGATACGCAGTATTTT,CASSLALGKTDTQYF,TRBV7-2,many,.,TRBJ2-3
TGTGCCAGCAGACCCCTCCGACAGCACTATGGCTACACCTTC,CASRPLRQHYGYTF,TRBV28,many,.,TRBJ1-2
TGTGTCAGCAGCTTGGCATCGTTGGGGGATGAGCAGTTCTTC,CVSSLASLGDEQFF,TRBV5-5,many,.,TRBJ2-1
TGTGCCAGCAGCTTAGATTATTCTTACAATGAGCAGTTCTTC,CASSLDYSYNEQFF,TRBV7-2,many,.,TRBJ2-1
TGTGCCAGCAGTTCTGGCAGGGGAGGCTACGAGCAGTACTTC,CASSSGRGGYEQYF,TRBV28,many,.,TRBJ2-7
TGTGCCAGCAGTTCCTCCGAAAATTCACCCCTCCACTTT,CASSSSENSPLHF,TRBV6-2/TRBV6-3,many,.,TRBJ1-6
TGTGCCAGCAGCTCCGGGCTTAAACTGTTTTTT,CASSSGLKLFF,TRBV7-8,many,.,TRBJ1-4
TGTGCCAGCAGTTACTCTCTGAGCTCCTACGAGCAGTACTTC,CASSYSLSSYEQYF,TRBV6-6,many,.,TRBJ2-7
TGTGCCATCAGTGACCTCCTGACCGATTACTCTGGGGCCAACGTCCTGACTTTC,CAISDLLTDYSGANVLTF,TRBV10-3,many,.,TRBJ2-6
TGTGCCAGCAGCCAAATTACAGGGGGCCAATGGGAGCAGTACTTC,CASSQITGGQWEQYF,TRBV7-9,many,TRBD1,TRBJ2-7
TGCGCCAGCAGCTTGGTGGGGGGGACTAATTCACCCCTCCACTTT,CASSLVGGTNSPLHF,TRBV5-1,many,.,TRBJ1-6
TGTGCCAGCAGGGTTAGGGACAGGGTGTTCCCCGGGGAGCTGTTTTTT,CASRVRDRVFPGELFF,TRBV12-3/TRBV12-4,many,TRBD1,TRBJ2-2
TGTGCCAGCACTCAGGCTTACTGGGATACGCAGTATTTT,CASTQAYWDTQYF,TRBV6-2/TRBV6-3,many,.,TRBJ2-3
TGTGCCAGCAGTGAAACAGGGATAACTGGAAACACCATATATTTT,CASSETGITGNTIYF,TRBV2,many,.,TRBJ1-3
TGTGCCAGCAGCTTAATCCACGCTAACGGGGGGTATTCCTCCTACGAGCAGTACTTC,CASSLIHANGGYSSYEQYF,TRBV7-3,many,TRBD2,TRBJ2-7
TGTGCCAGCAGTGATGGGTTGACAGTGGGAGACACTGAAGCTTTCTTT,CASSDGLTVGDTEAFF,TRBV2,many,.,TRBJ1-1
TGCGCCAGCAGCTTGGGCGGGGGCGCGAACACTGAAGCTTTCTTT,CASSLGGGANTEAFF,TRBV5-1,many,.,TRBJ1-1
TGCGCCAGCAGCCAAGAGACAGGGGCTAACACTGAAGCTTTCTTT,CASSQETGANTEAFF,TRBV4-1,many,TRBD1,TRBJ1-1
TGTGCCAGCAGCGACAGGACAGAACCGAATGAAAAACTGTTTTTT,CASSDRTEPNEKLFF,TRBV3-1,many,.,TRBJ1-4
TGTGCCAGCAGCCCACAGGGTGGTTTCGATCAGCCCCAGCATTTT,CASSPQGGFDQPQHF,TRBV7-2,many,.,TRBJ1-5
TGTGCCAGCAGCTTAATGGTTTCTGGGGCCAACGTCCTGACTTTC,CASSLMVSGANVLTF,TRBV7-9,many,.,TRBJ2-6
TGTGCCAGCAGCTTAGCCGGAATTCGAGGCTACGAGCAGTACTTC,CASSLAGIRGYEQYF,TRBV7-9,many,.,TRBJ2-7
TGTGCCAGCAGCTTCGGCCCGACCCCAGAGCAGTTCTTC,CASSFGPTPEQFF,TRBV7-2,many,.,TRBJ2-1
TGTGCCAGCAGTGACGTAGCTGAGCAGTTCTTC,CASSDVAEQFF,TRBV25-1,many,.,TRBJ2-1
TGTGCCAGCAGTCCCGGGCGGCAAAGCAACGGGGAGCTGTTTTTT,CASSPGRQSNGELFF,TRBV12-3/TRBV12-4,many,.,TRBJ2-2
TGTGCCAGCAGCCTTACGGGACAGGGGCTCCACGAGCAGTACTTC,CASSLTGQGLHEQYF,TRBV28,many,TRBD1,TRBJ2-7
TGTGCCAGCAGCGGGACAGGGCGACCTGGCGAGCAGTACTTC,CASSGTGRPGEQYF,TRBV12-3/TRBV12-4,many,TRBD1,TRBJ2-7
TGCAGTGCTAGCCAAGGGACAGTAAACACTGAAGCTTTCTTT,CSASQGTVNTEAFF,TRBV20-1,many,TRBD1,TRBJ1-1
TGTGCCAGCGCTGTCATGAGCTCCTACGAGCAGTACTTC,CASAVMSSYEQYF,TRBV28,many,.,TRBJ2-7
TGTGCCAGCCGCATGCGAGGGGAGGGTTCCTACGAGCAGTACTTC,CASRMRGEGSYEQYF,TRBV19,many,TRBD2,TRBJ2-7
TGTGCCAGCAGAAAAACGACAGGGCGCGGCTACACCTTC,CASRKTTGRGYTF,TRBV6-2/TRBV6-3,many,TRBD1,TRBJ1-2
TGTGCCAGCGGACTAGCGGGGAGTCGAGCCAATGAGCAGTTCTTC,CASGLAGSRANEQFF,TRBV12-3/TRBV12-4,many,TRBD2,TRBJ2-1
TGTGCCAGCAGGGCCCGGAATGAGCAGTTCTTC,CASRARNEQFF,TRBV28,many,.,TRBJ2-1
TGTGCCAGCAGAGCGGGACAGGGGCGCACAGATACGCAGTATTTT,CASRAGQGRTDTQYF,TRBV6-1,many,TRBD1,TRBJ2-3